The entry below gives a single T cell receptor beta chain sequence along with its context. Its antigen is not yet known. Base-call qualities are not available, and no considerably larger clone is one nucleotide away. This specimen comes from a study of cytomegalovirus exposure and HLA in healthy donors (dated by TCRdb to 2016 to 2017). Study-level background: An earlier analysis of 587 of the donors reported approximately 300 Gb of sequence data and 95 million to 140 million unique TCR beta sequences obtained from some 170 million T cells. Among 398 genotyped donors of the cohort, an average of 235,054 unique TCR beta nucleotide sequences were sequenced per donor, roughly 20% of them non-productive. An early release covering over 500 HLA-typed donors comprised 300 to 350 gigabases of sequencing data and 85 million to 100 million unique TCR sequences. The study was designed to test whether signatures of past pathogen exposure could be identified by cataloging public T cell receptors. To predict cytomegalovirus infection status, the study combined high-throughput TCR immunosequencing, statistical association of individual TCRs with disease status, and machine learning. Besides the first cohort of about 730 subjects, a separate validation cohort made up of 90 to 150 different subjects was used. All discovery cohort repertoires had been generated using a single sequencing platform. Donor age, sex, ethnicity and CMV serostatus were compiled alongside the repertoire data. Using immunosequencing, the study profiled T cell repertoires from 500 to 800 subjects and related those repertoires to cytomegalovirus serostatus. Of the roughly 400 genotyped donors, 81% fell in the genetic ancestry cluster associated with self-reported Caucasian donors. To decide whether each TCR beta V gene segment behaved as functional or pseudogenic, an earlier analysis of fewer than 750 of the donors relied on high-throughput TCR beta sequencing. A later analysis re-examined previously published TCR beta repertoires from more than 550 donors and added high-resolution HLA genotyping to investigate patterns of TCR occurrence. Class I and class II HLA loci were covered by the typing at four-digit resolution. The later analysis used no new phenotypic data to find candidate immune exposures, relying instead on TCR beta sequences and their occurrence across donors. The number of typed donors differed by locus: about 620-630 for A, B, C, DRB1 and DQB1; 522 for DQA1; approximately 610 for DPA1; and some 470 for DPB1. In a later genetic analysis, genome-wide SNP genotypes for about three fifths of the 666 donors were used, and that subset was treated as a discovery cohort. A handful of DR-DQ haplotypes were treated as single units for association and clustering because of strong linkage in the cohort. Overall results and qualifications from the work: For the cohort, immune exposure information was limited to CMV serostatus. A further reported finding was that TCR beta sequences accurately predicted the HLA-A and HLA-B alleles for most subjects in the first cohort. In this cohort, only TCR beta chains were sequenced, and detectable features were limited by the absence of alpha or paired-chain data. In a later analysis, HLA-associated TCR beta chains showed more clonal expansion and lower generation probabilities than non-associated chains that were equally common. In an earlier analysis of over 550 of the donors, most TCR beta V segments were observed in productive rearrangements about 90% or about 30% of the time, broadly matching IMGT annotations. A cluster of highly shared sequence variants was judged likely to be a technical artifact of the sequencing pipeline. Presence/absence analyses assumed roughly uniform sequencing depth across donors, an assumption that may not hold. In vitro tests confirmed that a few of the cytomegalovirus-associated TCR beta chains recognize cytomegalovirus antigens. The earlier analysis of around 600 of the donors excluded 15 to 20 rarely observed V segments, including chromosome 9 orphons, because counts were too low. Most TCR sequences were observed very rarely across donors, whereas some public TCRs were present in many individuals. At a false discovery rate of 0.05, a later analysis linked around 15,000 TCR beta sequences to specific HLA alleles. When HLA alleles, especially DR and DQ, strongly co-occurred, TCR associations were difficult to assign to individual alleles. According to a later analysis, most CMV-associated TCR beta chains appeared to be HLA-restricted, and the HLA associations seemed to be driven largely by CMV exposure. Because HLA typing was missing for some donors at each locus, association tests included only the typed subset. The study gave a list of over 150 TCR beta chains associated with cytomegalovirus. Correlated functional status among segregating V segments might reflect linkage disequilibrium, but an unknown experimental factor could not be ruled out. A later analysis found that TCR association rates varied across HLA loci, with DRB1 alleles showing the most associated TCRs and HLA-C alleles the fewest. It was suggested by the authors that the approach could potentially be generalized to other disease states and immunological phenotypes. The classifier was reported to diagnose cytomegalovirus status with high specificity and sensitivity in both the original cohort and the validation cohort. A later analysis reported that several top co-occurrence clusters appeared linked to parvovirus B19, influenza, CMV and Epstein-Barr virus. A later genetic analysis reported fewer N-insertions in productive TCRs among donors in an Asian-associated ancestry cluster than the 666-donor mean. In a later genetic analysis, a missense DCLRE1C variant was associated with V-gene and J-gene trimming of TCR beta chains, and the association was replicated in an independent cohort.

Receptor amplification or capture employed the immunoSEQ multiplex PCR assay. For the multiplex PCR, a mixture combining 60 forward primers for TCR Vbeta segments and 13 reverse primers for TCR Jbeta segments was used. A multiplex PCR assay on genomic DNA amplified the CDR3 region of rearranged TCR beta genes. On the Illumina HiSeq System, the amplified TCR beta libraries were sequenced as 87-base-pair reads. The authors' analysis ran thus. A later analysis tallied tens of millions of unique TCR beta chains across the 550 to 850 repertoires, and approximately 12 million of those chains were shared by two or more donors. A nearest-neighbor algorithm error-corrected the raw reads and collapsed the reads into unique sequences, merging closely related sequences to remove PCR and sequencing errors. To assign V, D and J gene segments, CDR3 sequences were aligned to IMGT reference sequences. For a sequence to be retained, a match of at least six nucleotides to both a V gene segment and a J gene segment was required. Rearrangements were called productive when the CDR3 lacked stop codons and stayed in frame with V and J; all others were non-productive. Following IMGT convention, CDR3 was defined as the stretch from the second conserved V-encoded cysteine up to the conserved J-encoded phenylalanine. The earlier analysis of about 610 of the donors excluded sequences that lacked an unambiguous match to a single V gene segment. An earlier analysis of some 610 of the donors called V segments functional above 56.7% productive rearrangements and segregating when the between-donor standard deviation exceeded 5%. A statistical classification framework was built for diagnosing cytomegalovirus status from the catalog of TCR beta chain sequences. A later analysis assigned V and J genes by comparing TCR nucleotide sequences with IMGT/GENE-DB human TR gene sequences. A later analysis assigned CDR3 sequences and most-parsimonious VDJ recombination scenarios with the TCRdist pipeline. A later analysis defined each TCR beta chain by its CDR3 amino acid sequence plus V-gene family, and excluded reads lacking a unique V-gene family. As a way to deal with suspected cross-contamination and a sequencing artifact, a later analysis dropped roughly 620 nucleotide sequences that were highly shared and had low generation probability. In a later analysis, a clonal expansion index for each public chain was calculated from normalized within-repertoire ranks of inferred template counts. Generation probabilities in a later analysis came from a VDJ recombination model fitted to out-of-frame rearrangements, and those results were checked against IGoR. In a later analysis, TCR-TCR, TCR-HLA and TCR-CMV co-occurrence was scored with hypergeometric tests, and a repertoire-size bias correction was applied to TCR pairs. False discovery rates were estimated in a later analysis by permuting HLA or CMV assignments 20 times. In a later analysis, co-occurring TCRs were grouped with DBSCAN, and TCRdist sequence similarity was added when clustering was performed within HLA-allele-positive subsets. Repertoires with fewer than 30,000 or more than 120,000 public chains, plus five repertoires with anomalous nucleotide sharing, were excluded from co-occurrence clustering. Here the immuneACCESS table is served through TCRdb, limited to in-frame sequences with V and J called. Missing clones are a known gap in these copies; in checked studies unresolved V genes cover under half, and the rest lacks a known reason. The V and J calls and the clone size are those of that table, but D and trimming were determined from the DNA. This sample lists 150,000 or so clones; roughly 72% were detected once. The leading ten clones occupy over 6% of the sample.

In total, approximately 700 healthy bone marrow donors made up the cohort. Cohort members were all nominally healthy when sampled, although unrecorded immune exposures were likely present. The donor tested CMV seropositive and was one of the 289 seropositive cohort members. A peripheral blood sample was provided by each donor, and peripheral blood mononuclear cells were used for TCR beta sequencing. The Qiagen DNeasy Blood Extraction Kit was used to extract genomic DNA from the blood cell samples. The material sequenced was PBMCs. This receptor was identified in a man between 40 and 49 years old in good health and CMV-seropositive.

The DNA sequence follows: TGTGCCATCAGGCAGGGCTACGAGCAGTACTTC. It translates to CAIRQGYEQYF. The sequence links TRBV10-3 to TRBJ2-7; the D gene is perhaps TRBD1, on 5 matching bases. The CDR3 has 11 amino acids, counting the end cysteine and phenylalanine. Here the CDR3 DNA is all that survives: 33 bases in frame from base 1. Trimming costs V 6 bases and J 3 bases, and their ends lie 6 bases apart. CDR1 and CDR2, looked up from the germline V gene, are ENHRY and SYGVKD.